A selection of T cell receptor delta chains follows, all from one sample in a study of gamma-delta chains in newborns, infants, children. TCRdb fed the reads into CATT to redo clone calling. The profile shows 10,000 to 14,000 delta-chain clones, approximately 9% of them singletons. Sequencing input: blood. These receptors were taken from a child who was a newborn, infant or young child, either healthy, febrile or measles-vaccinated (not recorded which). Each CDR3 is given with its conserved first and last residue. A D gene is named only where the DNA matches it firmly. Size tells how often a clone was seen (once, few, many) or the class of an expanded clone, and some rows leave it out.

j_call v_call clone_size d_call cdr3_nt cdr3_aa
TRDJ3 TRDV2 . TRDD3 TGTGCCTGTGACTTACTGGGGGAGAGCTCCTGGGACACCCGACAGATGTTTTTC CACDLLGESSWDTRQMFF
TRDJ1 TRDV2 few TRDD3 TGTGCCTGTGACACCGTTGGGCTATACTGGGGGACCAGCACGTACACCGATAAACTCATCTTT CACDTVGLYWGTSTYTDKLIF
TRDJ1 TRDV2 few TRDD3 TGTGCCTGTGATACACTGGGGACCTACACCGATAAACTCATCTTT CACDTLGTYTDKLIF
TRDJ3 TRDV2 . TRDD3 TGTGCCTGTGACACGGGGTGGGGGATACGCCCGAGCTCCTGGGACACCCGACAGATGTTTTTC CACDTGWGIRPSSWDTRQMFF
TRDJ1 TRDV2 . TRDD3 TGTGCCTGTGACACCCTTGAGAGAACTGGGGGATTTGCCACCGATAAACTCATCTTT CACDTLERTGGFATDKLIF
TRDJ2 TRDV1 . . TGTGCTCTTGGGGAATGGCTACAGACAGCACAACTCTTCTTT CALGEWLQTAQLFF
TRDJ3 TRDV2 few TRDD3 TGTGCCTGTGACACTACTGGGGGTCATTGGGACACCCGACAGATGTTTTTC CACDTTGGHWDTRQMFF
TRDJ1 TRDV2 . . TGTGCCTGTGACACCGTAGGGGACCCGGGGTCCGATAAACTCATCTTT CACDTVGDPGSDKLIF
TRDJ1 TRDV1 . . TGTGCTCTTGGGGAACCTTCGGGGGGGCCGGGGGACTCAAAACTCATCTTT CALGEPSGGPGDSKLIF
TRDJ1 TRDV2 . . TGTGCCTGTGACCCAGCACGGGACCGCGATAAACTCATCTTT CACDPARDRDKLIF
TRDJ1 TRDV2 . TRDD3 TGTGCCTGTGGCCCCGTGGTGGGGGATCCGTACACCGATAAACTCATCTTT CACGPVVGDPYTDKLIF
TRDJ1 TRDV1 . TRDD3 TGTGCTCTTGGGGAACCGGGGGATAGGTACTTCGATAAACTCATCTTT CALGEPGDRYFDKLIF
TRDJ2 TRDV2 few TRDD3 TGTGCCTGTGACCCTGCTGGGGGGTTCTCTTTGACAGCACAACTCTTCTTT CACDPAGGFSLTAQLFF
TRDJ1 TRDV1 . . TGTGCTCTTGGGGGTACCCTGTACACCGATAAACTCATCTTT CALGGTLYTDKLIF
TRDJ3 TRDV2 few TRDD3 TGTGCCTGTGTCGTACTGAGGGATACTGGTTGGGACACCCGACAGATGTTTTTC CACVVLRDTGWDTRQMFF
TRDJ3 TRDV2 . . TGTGCCTGTGACCTTACGAACGGGGCTATCAGCTCCTGGGACACCCGACAGATGTTTTTC CACDLTNGAISSWDTRQMFF
TRDJ3 TRDV2 . . TGTGCCTGTGACACGGCTGGGGCGAGCTCCTGGGACACCCGACAGATGTTTTTC CACDTAGASSWDTRQMFF
TRDJ1 TRDV2 few TRDD3 TGTGCCGCATCACCCCTGGGGGGCACCCAGAGGACGGCCGATAAACTCATCTTT CAASPLGGTQRTADKLIF
TRDJ3 TRDV2 few TRDD3 TGTGCCTGTGACACCGTGGACACTGGGGGAAGCTCCTGGGACACCCGACAGATGTTTTTC CACDTVDTGGSSWDTRQMFF
TRDJ2 TRDV2 few TRDD3 TGTGCCTGTGACTCGAACTATCATTTTGGGGGATTGTTGACAGCACAACTCTTCTTT CACDSNYHFGGLLTAQLFF
TRDJ3 TRDV2 . . TGTGCCTGTGACATCCCCCTATACGGGGGCTCCTGGGACACCCGACAGATGTTTTTC CACDIPLYGGSWDTRQMFF
TRDJ1 TRDV2 . TRDD3 TGTGCCTGTGACACCCTGGGGGAGCAGTACACCGATAAACTCATCTTT CACDTLGEQYTDKLIF
TRDJ1 TRDV2 few TRDD3 TGTGCCTGTGACACGGTGGGGGATACGCAAAGATCCGATAAACTCATCTTT CACDTVGDTQRSDKLIF
TRDJ1 TRDV2 few TRDD3 TGTGCCTGTGGCCAGTTGAAGCCAATTACTGGGGGATACGAGGGCGATAAACTCATCTTT CACGQLKPITGGYEGDKLIF
TRDJ1 TRDV2 . TRDD3 TGTGCCTGTGACACCGTGTTGGGGGACCTACCCGATAAACTCATCTTT CACDTVLGDLPDKLIF
TRDJ1 TRDV2 . TRDD3 TGTGCCTGTGACACCGTGGGTACTGGGGGATCCGATAAACTCATCTTT CACDTVGTGGSDKLIF